This is a list of T cell receptor beta chains from one sample in a study of somatic mutations in cytotoxic T cells in rheumatoid arthritis. Data came from immunoSEQ multiplex PCR; TCRdb stores just in-frame clones and leaves some out. Of around 14,000 clones listed, about 90% are singletons. Sequenced input: CD4+ T cells sorted from blood. Receptors originate from an older man with rheumatoid arthritis. CDR3s include the opening cysteine and the closing phenylalanine or tryptophan. The D gene is left open where the match is weak.

D: -
J: TRBJ1-2
V: TRBV6-5
DNA: TGTGCCAGCAGTTACCTAGGTTCTAACTATGGCTACACCTTC
CDR3: CASSYLGSNYGYTF

D: -
J: TRBJ1-2
V: TRBV19
DNA: TGTGCCAGTAACACCGCCGGGGCAGGGGAGTCTAACTATGGCTACACCTTC
CDR3: CASNTAGAGESNYGYTF

D: -
J: TRBJ2-5
V: TRBV7-2
DNA: TGTGCCAGCAGCTTAGTCTGGGGAAGGGGCAGGGAGACCCAGTACTTC
CDR3: CASSLVWGRGRETQYF

D: -
J: TRBJ2-7
V: TRBV2
DNA: TGTGCCAGCCGAAAAGGGGAAGTGGGCGAGCAGTACTTC
CDR3: CASRKGEVGEQYF

D: -
J: TRBJ2-2
V: TRBV5-4
DNA: TGTGCCAGCAGCCCCGGGACACTAACGGGAACCGGGGAGCTGTTTTTT
CDR3: CASSPGTLTGTGELFF

D: -
J: TRBJ2-7
V: TRBV5-1
DNA: TGCGCCAGCAGCTTGGACCCCGTGGCAAAACCCTACGAGCAGTACTTC
CDR3: CASSLDPVAKPYEQYF

D: TRBD1
J: TRBJ2-3
V: TRBV7-9
DNA: TGTGCCAGCAGCTTAGGGACAGGGGGCGTAGGAAGCACAGATACGCAGTATTTT
CDR3: CASSLGTGGVGSTDTQYF

D: TRBD2
J: TRBJ2-7
V: TRBV27
DNA: TGTGCCAACGGGAGGGTCTACGAGCAGTACTTC
CDR3: CANGRVYEQYF

D: -
J: TRBJ2-5
V: TRBV18
DNA: TGTGCCAGCTCACCACCATCAGTGTTTGAGACCCAGTACTTC
CDR3: CASSPPSVFETQYF

D: -
J: TRBJ2-7
V: TRBV28
DNA: TGTGCCAGCACGAGAGAGTACGAGCAGTACTTC
CDR3: CASTREYEQYF

D: TRBD1
J: TRBJ2-3
V: TRBV19
DNA: TGTGCCAGTAGTTTCAGACAGGGGATCGGAACAGATACGCAGTATTTT
CDR3: CASSFRQGIGTDTQYF

D: -
J: TRBJ1-3
V: TRBV5-4
DNA: TGTGCCAGCAGCTTGTTTTCCAGCTCTGGAAACACCATATATTTT
CDR3: CASSLFSSSGNTIYF

D: -
J: TRBJ2-2
V: TRBV7-3
DNA: TGTGCCAGCAGTGTTCAAACCGATCGGTCCGGGGAGCTGTTTTTT
CDR3: CASSVQTDRSGELFF

D: -
J: TRBJ2-2
V: TRBV2
DNA: TGTGCCAGCAGTGTTTACAGGGTCACCGGGGAGCTGTTTTTT
CDR3: CASSVYRVTGELFF

D: -
J: TRBJ1-1
V: TRBV29-1
DNA: TGCAGCTCAATGGGAGGGTTGAACACTGAAGCTTTCTTT
CDR3: CSSMGGLNTEAFF